This TCR beta chain stems from a study of T cell changes during pregnancy in multiple sclerosis. Assay used: immunoSEQ multiplex PCR; TCRdb lists only in-frame clones, some missing. Of just under 80,000 clones in the sample, about 93% were seen once. CDR3 length: 15 residues. Germline V gene lookup returns CDR1 SNHLY and CDR2 FYNNEI. V gave up 7 bases and J gave up 2 bases; unmatched junction bases: 7. Sequences were derived from peripheral blood, sampled in the first trimester of pregnancy. This chain links TRBV2 with TRBJ2-3; 9 positions agree with TRBD2. This receptor was obtained from a female donor with multiple sclerosis, enrolled in a pregnancy study. The CDR3 here is CASTQTSGATDTQYF. In nucleotides, the CDR3 is TGTGCCAGCACCCAGACTAGCGGAGCCACAGATACGCAGTATTTT.